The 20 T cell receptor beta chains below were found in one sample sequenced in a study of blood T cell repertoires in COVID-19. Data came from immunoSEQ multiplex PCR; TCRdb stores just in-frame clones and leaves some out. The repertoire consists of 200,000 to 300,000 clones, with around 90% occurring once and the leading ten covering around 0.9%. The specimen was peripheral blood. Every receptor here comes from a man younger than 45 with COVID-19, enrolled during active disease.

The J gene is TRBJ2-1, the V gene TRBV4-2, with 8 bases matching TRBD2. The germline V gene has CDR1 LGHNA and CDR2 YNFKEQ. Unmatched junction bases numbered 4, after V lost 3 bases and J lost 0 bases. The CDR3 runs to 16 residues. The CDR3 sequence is CASSQAGTSSYNEQFF. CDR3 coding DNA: TGTGCCAGCAGCCAGGCCGGGACTAGCTCCTACAATGAGCAGTTCTTC.

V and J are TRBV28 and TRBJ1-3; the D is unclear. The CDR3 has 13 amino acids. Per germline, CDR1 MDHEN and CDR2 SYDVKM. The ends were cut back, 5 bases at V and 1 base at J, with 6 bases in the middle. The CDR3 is CASSDYSGNTIYF. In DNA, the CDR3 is TGTGCCAGCAGTGACTATTCTGGAAACACCATATATTTT.

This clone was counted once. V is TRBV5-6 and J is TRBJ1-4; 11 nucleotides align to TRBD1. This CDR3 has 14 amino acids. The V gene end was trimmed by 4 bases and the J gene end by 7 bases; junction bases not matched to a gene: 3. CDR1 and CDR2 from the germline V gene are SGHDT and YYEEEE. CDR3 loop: CASSAGTGGEKLFF. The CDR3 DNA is TGTGCCAGCAGCGCCGGGACAGGGGGTGAAAAACTGTTTTTT. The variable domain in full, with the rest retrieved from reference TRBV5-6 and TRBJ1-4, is DAGVTQSPTHLIKTRGQQVTLRCSPKSGHDTVSWYQQALGQGPQFIFQYYEEEERQRGNFPDRFSGHQFPNYSSELNVNALLLGDSALYLCASSAGTGGEKLFFGSGTQLSVL.

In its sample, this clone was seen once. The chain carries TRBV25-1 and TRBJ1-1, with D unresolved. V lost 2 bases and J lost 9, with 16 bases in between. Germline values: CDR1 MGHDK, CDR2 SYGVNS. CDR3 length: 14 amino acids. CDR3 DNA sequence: TGTGCCAGCAGTGAACAGGCCACCGTCTTGAAAGCTTTCTTT. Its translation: CASSEQATVLKAFF. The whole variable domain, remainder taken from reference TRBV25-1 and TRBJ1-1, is EADIYQTPRYLVIGTGKKITLECSQTMGHDKMYWYQQDPGMELHLIHYSYGVNSTEKGDLSSESTVSRIRTEHFPLTLESARPSHTSQYLCASSEQATVLKAFFGQGTRLTVV.

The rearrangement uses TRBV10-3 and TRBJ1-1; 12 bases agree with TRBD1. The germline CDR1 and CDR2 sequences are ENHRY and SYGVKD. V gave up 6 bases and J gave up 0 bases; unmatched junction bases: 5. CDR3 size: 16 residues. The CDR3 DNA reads TGTGCCATCAGAGCCGGGACAGGGGGCTTGAACACTGAAGCTTTCTTT. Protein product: CAIRAGTGGLNTEAFF.

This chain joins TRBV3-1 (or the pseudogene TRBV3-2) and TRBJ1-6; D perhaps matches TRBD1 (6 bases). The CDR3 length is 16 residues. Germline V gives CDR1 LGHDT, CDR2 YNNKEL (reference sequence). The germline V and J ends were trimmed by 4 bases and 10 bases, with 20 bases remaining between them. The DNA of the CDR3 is TGTGCCAGCAGCCCGACCCAACAGGGACGGTGGTCACCCCTCCACTTT. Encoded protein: CASSPTQQGRWSPLHF.

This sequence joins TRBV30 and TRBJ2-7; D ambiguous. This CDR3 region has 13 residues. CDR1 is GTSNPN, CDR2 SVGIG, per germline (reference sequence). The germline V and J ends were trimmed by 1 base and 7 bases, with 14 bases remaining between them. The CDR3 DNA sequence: TGTGCCTGGAGTGAGCTGACACATGTGGAGCAGTACTTC. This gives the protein CAWSELTHVEQYF.

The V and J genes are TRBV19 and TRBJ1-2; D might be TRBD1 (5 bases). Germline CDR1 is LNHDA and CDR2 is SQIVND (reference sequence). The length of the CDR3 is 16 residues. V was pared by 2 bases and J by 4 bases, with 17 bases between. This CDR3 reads CASSITPGQGGYGYTF. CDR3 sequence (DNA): TGTGCCAGTAGTATAACTCCCGGGCAGGGAGGCTATGGCTACACCTTC.

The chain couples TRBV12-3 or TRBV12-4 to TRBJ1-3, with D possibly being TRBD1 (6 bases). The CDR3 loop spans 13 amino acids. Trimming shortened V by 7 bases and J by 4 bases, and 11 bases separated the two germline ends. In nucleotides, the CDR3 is TGTGCCAGCACACGGACAGTAGGAAACACCATATATTTT. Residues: CASTRTVGNTIYF.

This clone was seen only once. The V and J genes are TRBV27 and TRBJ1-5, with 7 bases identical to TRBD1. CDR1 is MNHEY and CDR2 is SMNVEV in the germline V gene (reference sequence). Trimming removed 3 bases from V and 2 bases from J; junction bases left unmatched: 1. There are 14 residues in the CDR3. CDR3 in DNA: TGTGCCAGCAGTTTTGGACAGGGCAATCAGCCCCAGCATTTT. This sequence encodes CASSFGQGNQPQHF.

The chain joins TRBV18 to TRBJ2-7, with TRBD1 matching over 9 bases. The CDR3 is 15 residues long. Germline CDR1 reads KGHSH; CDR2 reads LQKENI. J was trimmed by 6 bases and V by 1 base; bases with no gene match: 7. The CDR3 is CASSPQPGQGSEQYF. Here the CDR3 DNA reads TGTGCCAGCTCACCACAGCCGGGACAGGGTAGCGAGCAGTACTTC.

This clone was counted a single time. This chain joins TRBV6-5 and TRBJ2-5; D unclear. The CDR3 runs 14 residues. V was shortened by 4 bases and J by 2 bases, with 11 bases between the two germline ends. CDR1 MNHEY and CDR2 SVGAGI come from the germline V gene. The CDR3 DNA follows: TGTGCCAGCAGTTTAAGCCTCGGGCAAGAGACCCAGTACTTC. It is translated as CASSLSLGQETQYF.

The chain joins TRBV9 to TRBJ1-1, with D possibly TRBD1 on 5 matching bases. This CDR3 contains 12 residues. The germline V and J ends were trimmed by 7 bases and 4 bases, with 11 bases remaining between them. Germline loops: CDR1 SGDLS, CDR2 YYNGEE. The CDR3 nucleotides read TGTGCCAGCTCCGGGGGGGGCACTGAAGCTTTCTTT. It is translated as CASSGGGTEAFF.

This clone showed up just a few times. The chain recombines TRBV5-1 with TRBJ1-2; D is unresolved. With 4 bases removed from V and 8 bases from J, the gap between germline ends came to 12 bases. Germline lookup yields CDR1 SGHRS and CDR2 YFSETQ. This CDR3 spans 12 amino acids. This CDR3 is CASSPAGQGYTF. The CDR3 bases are TGCGCCAGCAGCCCAGCGGGTCAAGGCTACACCTTC.

The chain's CDR3 is CASSAGGGWTDTQYF. In DNA, the CDR3 is TGTGCCAGCAGCGCAGGGGGCGGGTGGACAGATACGCAGTATTTT. The chain employs TRBV3-1 (or the pseudogene TRBV3-2) and TRBJ2-3; 8 nucleotides match TRBD1. CDR3 length: 15 amino acids. The germline gives CDR1 LGHDT, CDR2 YNNKEL (reference sequence). The J segment lost 3 bases and the V segment lost 5 bases, leaving 7 bases of the junction unmatched.

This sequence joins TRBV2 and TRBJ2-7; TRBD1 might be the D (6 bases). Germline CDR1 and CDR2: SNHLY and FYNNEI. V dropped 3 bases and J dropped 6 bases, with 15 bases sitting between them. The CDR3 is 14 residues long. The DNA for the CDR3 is TGTGCCAGCAGTGACAGGCAGGGGCCGGCCGAGCAGTACTTC. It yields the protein CASSDRQGPAEQYF. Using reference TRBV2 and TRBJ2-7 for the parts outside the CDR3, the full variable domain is EPEVTQTPSHQVTQMGQEVILRCVPISNHLYFYWYRQILGQKVEFLVSFYNNEISEKSEIFDDQFSVERPDGSNFTLKIRSTKLEDSAMYFCASSDRQGPAEQYFGPGTRLTVT.

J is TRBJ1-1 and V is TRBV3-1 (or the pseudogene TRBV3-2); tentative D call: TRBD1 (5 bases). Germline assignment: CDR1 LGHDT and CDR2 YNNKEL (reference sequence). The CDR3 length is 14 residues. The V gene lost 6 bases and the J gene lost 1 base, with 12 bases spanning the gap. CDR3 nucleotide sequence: TGTGCCAGCAGTCTGGGGCTGGGGAACACTGAAGCTTTCTTT. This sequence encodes CASSLGLGNTEAFF.

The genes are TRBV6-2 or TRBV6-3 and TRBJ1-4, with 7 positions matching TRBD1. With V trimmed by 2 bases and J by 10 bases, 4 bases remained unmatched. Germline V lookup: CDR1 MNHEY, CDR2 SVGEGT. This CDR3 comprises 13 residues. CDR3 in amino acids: CASSYRDRGKLFF. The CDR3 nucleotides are TGTGCCAGCAGTTACCGGGACAGAGGAAAACTGTTTTTT.

The DNA of the CDR3 is TGTGCCAGCAGGACAGTGAACACTGAAGCTTTCTTT. Its protein product is CASRTVNTEAFF. The rearrangement links TRBV27 to TRBJ1-1; a possible D gene is TRBD1 (5 bases). Trimming pared 6 bases from V and 0 bases from J, leaving 5 bases between. This CDR3 has 12 amino acids. Germline loops: CDR1 MNHEY, CDR2 SMNVEV (reference sequence).

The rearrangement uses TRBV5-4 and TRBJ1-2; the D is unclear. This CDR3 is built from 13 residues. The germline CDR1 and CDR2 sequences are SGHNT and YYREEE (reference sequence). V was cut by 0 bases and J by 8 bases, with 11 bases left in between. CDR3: CASSLAEGGGYTF. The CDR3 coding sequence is TGTGCCAGCAGCTTGGCCGAGGGAGGCGGCTACACCTTC.